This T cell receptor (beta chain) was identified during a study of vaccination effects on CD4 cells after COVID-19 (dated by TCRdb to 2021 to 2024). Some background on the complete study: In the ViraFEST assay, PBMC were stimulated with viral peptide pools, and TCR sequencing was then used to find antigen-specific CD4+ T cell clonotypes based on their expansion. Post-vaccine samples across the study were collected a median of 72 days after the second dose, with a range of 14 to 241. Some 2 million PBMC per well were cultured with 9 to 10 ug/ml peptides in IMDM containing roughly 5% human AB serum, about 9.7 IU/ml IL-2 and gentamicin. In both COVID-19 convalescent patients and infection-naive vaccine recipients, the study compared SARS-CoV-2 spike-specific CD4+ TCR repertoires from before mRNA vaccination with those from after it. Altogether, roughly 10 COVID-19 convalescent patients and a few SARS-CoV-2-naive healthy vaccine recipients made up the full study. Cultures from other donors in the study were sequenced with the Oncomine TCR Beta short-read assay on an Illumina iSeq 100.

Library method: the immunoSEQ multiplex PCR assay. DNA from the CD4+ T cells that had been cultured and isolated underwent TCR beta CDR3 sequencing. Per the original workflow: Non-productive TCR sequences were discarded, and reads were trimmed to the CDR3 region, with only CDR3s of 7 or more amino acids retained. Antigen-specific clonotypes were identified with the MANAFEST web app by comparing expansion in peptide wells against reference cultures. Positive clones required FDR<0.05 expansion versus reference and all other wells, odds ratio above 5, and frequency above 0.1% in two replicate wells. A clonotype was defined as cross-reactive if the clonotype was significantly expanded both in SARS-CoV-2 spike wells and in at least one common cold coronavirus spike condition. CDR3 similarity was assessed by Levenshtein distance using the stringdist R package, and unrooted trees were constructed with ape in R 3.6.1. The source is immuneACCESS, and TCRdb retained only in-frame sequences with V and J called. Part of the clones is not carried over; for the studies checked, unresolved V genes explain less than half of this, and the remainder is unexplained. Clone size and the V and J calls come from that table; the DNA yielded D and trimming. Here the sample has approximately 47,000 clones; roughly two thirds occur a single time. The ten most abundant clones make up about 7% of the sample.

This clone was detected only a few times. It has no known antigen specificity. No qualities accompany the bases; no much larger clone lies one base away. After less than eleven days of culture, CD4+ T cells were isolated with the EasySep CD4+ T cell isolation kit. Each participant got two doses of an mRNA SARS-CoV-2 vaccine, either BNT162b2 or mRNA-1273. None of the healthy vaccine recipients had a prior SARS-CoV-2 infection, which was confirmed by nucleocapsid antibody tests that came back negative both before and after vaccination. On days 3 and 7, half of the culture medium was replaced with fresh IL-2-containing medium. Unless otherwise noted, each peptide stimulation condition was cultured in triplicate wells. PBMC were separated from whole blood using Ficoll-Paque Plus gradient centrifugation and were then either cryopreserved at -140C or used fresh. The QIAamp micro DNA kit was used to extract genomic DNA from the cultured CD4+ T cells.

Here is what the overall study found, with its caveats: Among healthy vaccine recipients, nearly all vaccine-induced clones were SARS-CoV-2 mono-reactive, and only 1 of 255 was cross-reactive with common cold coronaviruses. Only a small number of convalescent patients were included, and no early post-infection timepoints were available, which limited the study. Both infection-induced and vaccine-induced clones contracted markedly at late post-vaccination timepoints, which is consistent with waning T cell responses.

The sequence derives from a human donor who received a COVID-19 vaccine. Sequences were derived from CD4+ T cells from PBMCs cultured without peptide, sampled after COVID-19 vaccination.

This receptor carries the CDR3 CASSLQSSGGPYEQYF. The nucleotide sequence reads TGTGCCAGCAGCTTACAGAGTAGCGGGGGTCCCTACGAGCAGTACTTC. The chain was built from TRBV7-2 and TRBJ2-7, and TRBD2 aligns with 9 junction nucleotides. The CDR3 measures 16 amino acids from cysteine to phenylalanine. The DNA shown is the 48-base CDR3, in frame from base 1. From the germline V gene, CDR1 is SGHTA and CDR2 is FQGNSA. V lost 2 bases and J lost 2 bases, and the count of bases not matched to a germline gene is 7. Reference TRBV7-2 and TRBJ2-7 genes cover what lies past the CDR3, so the full variable domain is GAGVSQSPSNKVTEKGKDVELRCDPISGHTALYWYRQSLGQGLEFLIYFQGNSAPDKSGLPSDRFSAERTGGSVSTLTIQRTQQEDSAVYLCASSLQSSGGPYEQYFGPGTRLTVT.